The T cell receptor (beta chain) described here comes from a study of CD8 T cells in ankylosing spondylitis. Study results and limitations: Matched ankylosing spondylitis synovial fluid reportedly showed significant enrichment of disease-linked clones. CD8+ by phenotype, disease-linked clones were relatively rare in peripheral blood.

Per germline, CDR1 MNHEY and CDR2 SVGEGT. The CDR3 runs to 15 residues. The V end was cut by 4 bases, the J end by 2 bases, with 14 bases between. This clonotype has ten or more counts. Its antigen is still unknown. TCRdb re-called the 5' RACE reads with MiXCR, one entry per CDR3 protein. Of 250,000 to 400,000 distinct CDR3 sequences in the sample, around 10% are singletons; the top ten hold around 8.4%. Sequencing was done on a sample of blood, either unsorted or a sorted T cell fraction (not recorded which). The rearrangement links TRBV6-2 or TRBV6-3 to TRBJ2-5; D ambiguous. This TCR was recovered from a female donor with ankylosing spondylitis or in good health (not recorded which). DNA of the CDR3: TGTGCCAGCAGTTTCCTTCCAGGTGTACAAGAGACCCAGTACTTC. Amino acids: CASSFLPGVQETQYF.